There are many counts of the clone carrying this T cell receptor (beta chain). Its matching antigen is unknown. Trimming removed 11 bases from V and 2 bases from J, with 18 bases in between. Germline CDR1 and CDR2: SGHTA and FQGNSA. The CDR3 sequence is 14 residues long. The data were obtained in a study of T cell repertoires in cytomegalovirus infection. Overall study context: Through public TCR beta signatures, both CMV infection and matching HLA type were indicated. Notes on the study in general: Cumulated frequencies of public TCR beta families served to identify carriers of CMV plus the relevant HLA.

Using its own MiXCR run on the reads, TCRdb lists one record per CDR3 protein. This table holds fewer than 700,000 distinct CDR3 sequences, about 24% found once. The receptor comes from a human donor in good health (CMV status not recorded). Some clones in this sample may be carry-over from other donors' samples. Sample: CD8+ T cells from PBMCs. The chain is built from TRBV7-2 and TRBJ2-5; perhaps D is TRBD1 or TRBD2 (6 bases each). The CDR3 protein is CASDGGSWQETQYF. The CDR3 DNA reads as TGTGCCTCAGACGGGGGCAGCTGGCAAGAGACCCAGTACTTC.